This section outlines one T cell receptor (beta chain) sequence together with its context. One end of the junction varies from germline; a read error may be responsible. These data belong to a study of long-term antiretroviral therapy in people with HIV. The run of the v3.0 immunoSEQ assay was at survey level. Profiling relied on immunoSEQ multiplex PCR, and the TCRdb table lists in-frame clones only, not all of them. In the table there are around 28,000 clones, approximately 83% of which are singletons. This CDR3 is 15 amino acids long. The germline CDR1 and CDR2 sequences are MNHNY and SVGAGI (reference sequence).

The V and J genes are TRBV6-6 and TRBJ1-2; weak D call: TRBD1 (5 bases). The input for sequencing was unsorted PBMCs, taken about 2.7 years after starting antiretroviral therapy. The sequence derives from a man aged 25-40 years with HIV. CDR3 protein: CASSYSRDRLDGHTF. DNA for the CDR3: TGTGCCAGCAGTTACTCGAGGGACCGGCTTGATGGCCACACCTTC.